The subject of this entry is one T cell receptor beta chain. What it binds is unknown. The data were obtained in a study of regulatory and conventional T cells in RAG deficiency. General observations from the study: In Omenn syndrome, sorted "Tregs" may be peripherally activated cells. Shannon entropy fell and Simpson indices rose in RAG-deficient patients. Patient subsets had shorter CDR3s; Omenn Treg-Tconv overlap exceeded 90%.

The table came from immunoSEQ multiplex PCR; TCRdb's copy has only in-frame clones and leaves some out. The sample has around 29,000 clones, 90% to 97% seen once. The sorted conventional CD4+ T cells were CD25-low and CD127-high, with genomic DNA sequenced. CDR3 length: 14 residues. From germline, CDR1 is LNHDA and CDR2 SQIVND (reference sequence). The sample was also reused in another study, on regulatory T cells. This second study says: Amplification used 52 TRBV primers and 13 TRBJ primers. Skewed V and J usage and few unique V-J pairs marked patient repertoires, most in Tregs.

This chain joins TRBV19 and TRBJ2-5; 9 bases fit TRBD1. The J call is uncertain, as TRBJ2-7 better fits the DNA end. The TCR sequence derives from a human donor in good health. The sequencing input was CD25- CD4+ T cells sorted from blood. This CDR3 reads CASSKGTGLREQYF. In DNA form, the CDR3 reads TGTGCCAGTAGTAAAGGGACAGGGTTGCGCGAGCAGTACTTC.